The clone carrying this TCR beta chain was observed a few times. Its target is not known. This entry comes from a study of T-cell memory formation after mild COVID-19. Study results and limitations: Memory cells collected pre-infection included some clones that later responded, suggesting cross-reactive memory joined. Clones contracting across day 15 to 85 had a balanced CD4/CD8 profile; later expanding clones leaned CD4+.

TCRdb reprocessed the 5' RACE reads via MiXCR and lists one record per CDR3 protein. The sample has just over 350,000 distinct CDR3 sequences; 14% are singletons. Germline loops: CDR1 MNHEY, CDR2 SVGAGI. The CDR3 length is 12 residues. Trimming took 6 bases from V and 7 from J, leaving 12 bases between them. The TCR sequence derives from a man younger than 30 who had mild COVID-19 (a few samples of this study predate the infection). Cell type and time point are not known. V usage is TRBV6-5 and J usage is TRBJ2-5; a possible D gene is TRBD2 (6 bases). The source material was PBMCs or a T cell subset sorted from them (not recorded which). CDR3 DNA: TGTGCCAGCAGCCGTATGGGGGGGACCCAGTACTTC. It codes for CASSRMGGTQYF.